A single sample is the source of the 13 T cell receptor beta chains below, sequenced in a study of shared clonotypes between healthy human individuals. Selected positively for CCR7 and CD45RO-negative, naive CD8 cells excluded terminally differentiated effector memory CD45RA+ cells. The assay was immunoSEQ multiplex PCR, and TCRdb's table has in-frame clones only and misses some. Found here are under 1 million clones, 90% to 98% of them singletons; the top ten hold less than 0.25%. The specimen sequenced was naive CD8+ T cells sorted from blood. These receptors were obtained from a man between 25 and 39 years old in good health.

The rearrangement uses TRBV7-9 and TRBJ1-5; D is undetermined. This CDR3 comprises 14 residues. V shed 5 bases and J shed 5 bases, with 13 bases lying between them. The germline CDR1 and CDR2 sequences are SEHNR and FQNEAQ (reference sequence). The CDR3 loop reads CASSPSNRDQPQHF. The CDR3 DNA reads TGTGCCAGCAGCCCCTCCAACCGGGATCAGCCCCAGCATTTT.

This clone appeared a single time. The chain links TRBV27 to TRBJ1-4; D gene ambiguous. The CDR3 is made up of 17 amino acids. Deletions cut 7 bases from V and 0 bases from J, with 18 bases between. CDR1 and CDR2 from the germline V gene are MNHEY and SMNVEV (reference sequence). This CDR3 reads CASTVSARIATNEKLFF. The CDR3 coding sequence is TGTGCCAGCACGGTTTCAGCGCGGATCGCAACTAATGAAAAACTGTTTTTT.

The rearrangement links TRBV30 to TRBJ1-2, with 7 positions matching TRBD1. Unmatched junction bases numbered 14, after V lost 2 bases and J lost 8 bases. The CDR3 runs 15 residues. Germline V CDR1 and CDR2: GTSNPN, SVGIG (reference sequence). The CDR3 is CAWSPMTGWARGYTF. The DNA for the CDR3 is TGTGCCTGGAGTCCTATGACAGGGTGGGCTAGGGGCTACACCTTC.

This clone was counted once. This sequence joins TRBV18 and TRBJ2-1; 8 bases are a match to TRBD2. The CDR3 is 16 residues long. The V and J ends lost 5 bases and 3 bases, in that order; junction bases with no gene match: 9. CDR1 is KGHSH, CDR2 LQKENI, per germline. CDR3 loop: CASSNLLADLYNEQFF. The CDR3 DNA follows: TGTGCCAGCTCAAATCTACTAGCGGACCTCTACAATGAGCAGTTCTTC.

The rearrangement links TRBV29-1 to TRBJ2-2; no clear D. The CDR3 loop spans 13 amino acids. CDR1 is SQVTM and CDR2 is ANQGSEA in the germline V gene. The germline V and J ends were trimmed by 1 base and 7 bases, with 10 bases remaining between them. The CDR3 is CSVEGDQFGELFF. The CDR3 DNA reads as TGCAGCGTTGAAGGAGACCAGTTCGGGGAGCTGTTTTTT.

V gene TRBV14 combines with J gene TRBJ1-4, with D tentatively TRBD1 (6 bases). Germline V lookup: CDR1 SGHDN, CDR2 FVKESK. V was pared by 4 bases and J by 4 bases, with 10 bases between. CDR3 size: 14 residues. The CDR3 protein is CASSLRTVNEKLFF. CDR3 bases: TGTGCCAGCAGCCTGAGGACAGTTAATGAAAAACTGTTTTTT.

The CDR3 DNA reads TGCGCCAGCAGCCAACCGAAAACAGGGGTTGTGGCTTTCTTT. Translation: CASSQPKTGVVAFF. This sequence joins TRBV4-1 and TRBJ1-1, with 7 bases aligning to TRBD1. V lost 2 bases, J lost 11 bases, and 11 bases stayed unmatched. The CDR3 totals 14 residues. Germline CDR1 MGHRA, CDR2 YSYEKL.

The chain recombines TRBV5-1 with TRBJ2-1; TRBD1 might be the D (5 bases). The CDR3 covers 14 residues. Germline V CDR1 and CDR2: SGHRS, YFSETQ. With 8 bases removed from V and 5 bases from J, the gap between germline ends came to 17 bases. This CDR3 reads CASTLRQGDNEQFF. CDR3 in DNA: TGCGCCAGTACCCTTCGACAAGGGGACAATGAGCAGTTCTTC.

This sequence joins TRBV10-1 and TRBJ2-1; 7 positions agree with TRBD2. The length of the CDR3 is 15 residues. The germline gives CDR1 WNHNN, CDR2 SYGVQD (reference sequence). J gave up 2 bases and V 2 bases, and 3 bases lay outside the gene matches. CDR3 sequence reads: CASSERTSAYNEQFF. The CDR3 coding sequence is TGCGCCAGCAGTGAGAGAACTAGCGCCTACAATGAGCAGTTCTTC.

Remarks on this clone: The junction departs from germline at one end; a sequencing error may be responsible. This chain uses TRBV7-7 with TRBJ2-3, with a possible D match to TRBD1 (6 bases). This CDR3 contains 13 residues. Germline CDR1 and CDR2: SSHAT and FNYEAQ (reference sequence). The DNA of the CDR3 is TGTGCTAGCAGTTCCCAGGGGTCAGATACGCAGTATTTT. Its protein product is CASSSQGSDTQYF. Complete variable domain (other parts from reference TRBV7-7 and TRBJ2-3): GAGVSQSPRYKVTKRGQDVTLRCDPISSHATLYWYQQALGQGPEFLTYFNYEAQPDKSGLPSDRFSAERPEGSISTLTIQRTEQRDSAMYRCASSSQGSDTQYFGPGTRLTVL.

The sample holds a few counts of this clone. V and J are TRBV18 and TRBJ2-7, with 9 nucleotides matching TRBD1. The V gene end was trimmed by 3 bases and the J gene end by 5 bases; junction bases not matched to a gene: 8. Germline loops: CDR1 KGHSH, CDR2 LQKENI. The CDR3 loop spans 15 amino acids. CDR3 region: CASSPRDRAADEQYF. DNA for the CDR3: TGTGCCAGCTCACCGCGGGACAGGGCCGCGGACGAGCAGTACTTC.

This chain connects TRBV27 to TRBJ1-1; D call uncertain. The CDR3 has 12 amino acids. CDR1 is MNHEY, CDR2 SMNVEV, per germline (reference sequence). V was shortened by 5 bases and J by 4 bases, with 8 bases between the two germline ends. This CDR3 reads CASSASATEAFF. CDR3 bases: TGTGCCAGCAGTGCGTCAGCCACTGAAGCTTTCTTT.

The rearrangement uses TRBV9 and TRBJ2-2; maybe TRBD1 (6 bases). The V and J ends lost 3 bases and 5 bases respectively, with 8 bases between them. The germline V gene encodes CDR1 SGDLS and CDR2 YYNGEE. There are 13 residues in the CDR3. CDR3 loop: CASSAGATGELFF. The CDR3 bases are TGTGCCAGCAGCGCAGGGGCGACCGGGGAGCTGTTTTTT.